This T cell receptor (beta chain) was sequenced during a study of cytomegalovirus exposure and HLA in healthy donors. Broader study findings: Researchers had no immune exposure information except CMV serostatus available. V- and J-gene trimming in TCR beta was tied to a missense DCLRE1C variant by an analysis performed later. Being productive about 87% or about 30% of the time was typical of most TCR beta V segments in an earlier analysis. Presence/absence analysis assumed near-uniform sequencing depth across donors.

This clone was seen a single time. Its matching antigen is unknown. Both 60 Vbeta primers and 13 Jbeta primers went into the PCR. Clones were read by immunoSEQ multiplex PCR, and TCRdb kept only the in-frame ones, dropping some. The table includes around 130,000 clones, approximately 80% detected once. V lost 6 bases and J lost 8; bases outside the gene matches: 9. Germline lookup yields CDR1 MNHNY and CDR2 SVGAGI (reference sequence). This CDR3 region has 14 residues. Material for sequencing was PBMCs. This sequence joins TRBV6-6 and TRBJ2-2; TRBD1 aligns across 7 bases. This receptor was identified in a boy between 2 and 10 years old in good health and CMV-seronegative. DNA for the CDR3: TGTGCCAGCAGACCGACAGGGCTGGGTGGGGAGCTGTTTTTT. It specifies CASRPTGLGGELFF.